This passage covers 19 T cell receptor beta chains from one sample sequenced in a study of blood T cell repertoires in COVID-19. The data were produced by immunoSEQ multiplex PCR, yet TCRdb's version contains in-frame clones alone and is incomplete. The sample has tens of thousands of clones, around 89% seen once. Sequencing was done on a sample of PBMCs or T cells enriched from blood (not recorded which). These receptors all come from a woman between 45 and 60 years old with acute COVID-19.

This chain connects TRBV27 to TRBJ2-3, with 9 bases identical to TRBD1. Per germline, CDR1 MNHEY and CDR2 SMNVEV (reference sequence). V shed 8 bases and J 6 bases; nucleotides not matched to a gene: 0. This CDR3 contains 11 residues. CDR3 DNA: TGTGCCAGCGGACAGGGGGATACGCAGTATTTT. Protein: CASGQGDTQYF.

The chain carries TRBV29-1 and TRBJ2-2; 9 bases fit TRBD1. Per germline, CDR1 SQVTM and CDR2 ANQGSEA. The CDR3 covers 15 residues. The V gene end was trimmed by 2 bases and the J gene end by 1 base; junction bases not matched to a gene: 2. CDR3 nucleotides: TGCAGCGTTGAACTGGGACAGGGGAACACCGGGGAGCTGTTTTTT. The encoded protein is CSVELGQGNTGELFF.

The J gene is TRBJ1-5, the V gene TRBV6-2 or TRBV6-3; 8 bases agree with TRBD1. V lost 5 bases, J lost 7 bases, and 13 bases stayed unmatched. Germline V CDR1 and CDR2: MNHEY, SVGEGT. The CDR3 loop spans 16 amino acids. CDR3 nucleotides: TGTGCCAGCAGTACCGACAGGGGCCCTCGCGGACAGCCCCAGCATTTT. It yields the protein CASSTDRGPRGQPQHF.

A few counts support this clone. CDR3 in amino acids: CASSSGPGLEMDEQFF. Written as DNA, the CDR3 is TGTGCCAGCAGTTCGGGTCCGGGACTAGAGATGGATGAGCAGTTCTTC. This chain uses TRBV11-1 with TRBJ2-1; 8 bases agree with TRBD2. The CDR3 spans 16 residues. Germline V gene sequence: CDR1 SGHAT, CDR2 FQDESV (reference sequence). With 6 bases clipped from V and 8 bases from J, the junction kept 15 bases outside the gene matches.

There are a few counts of this clone. V gene TRBV5-1 combines with J gene TRBJ1-5; 7 nucleotides align to TRBD1. Germline CDR1 is SGHRS and CDR2 is YFSETQ. This CDR3 contains 14 residues. The V segment lost 7 bases and the J segment 0 bases; nucleotides outside the gene matches: 4. This CDR3 reads CASATGDSNQPQHF. DNA for the CDR3: TGCGCCAGCGCCACAGGGGATAGCAATCAGCCCCAGCATTTT.

This chain joins TRBV19 and TRBJ1-1, with 10 positions matching TRBD1. Losses at the gene ends were 7 bases for V and 0 bases for J; bases not matched to a gene: 11. This CDR3 has 17 amino acids. Germline CDR1 and CDR2: LNHDA and SQIVND (reference sequence). The CDR3 coding sequence is TGTGCCAGTAATCCACTACCCGGGACAGGGGTGAACACTGAAGCTTTCTTT. It translates to CASNPLPGTGVNTEAFF. Full variable domain (missing parts from reference TRBV19 and TRBJ1-1): DGGITQSPKYLFRKEGQNVTLSCEQNLNHDAMYWYRQDPGQGLRLIYYSQIVNDFQKGDIAEGYSVSREKKESFPLTVTSAQKNPTAFYLCASNPLPGTGVNTEAFFGQGTRLTVV.

The J gene is TRBJ2-1, the V gene TRBV3-1 (or the pseudogene TRBV3-2); TRBD2 is a possible D gene (5 bases). The CDR3 runs to 17 residues. Germline-derived CDR1 and CDR2 are LGHDT and YNNKEL (reference sequence). Trimming took 3 bases from V and 4 from J, leaving 19 bases between them. The CDR3: CASSQYSDVARYNEQFF. DNA of the CDR3: TGTGCCAGCAGCCAGTATTCTGACGTAGCGAGATACAATGAGCAGTTCTTC.

V gene TRBV5-5 combines with J gene TRBJ1-1; D might be TRBD1 (5 bases). The CDR3 loop spans 13 amino acids. Germline values: CDR1 SGHKS, CDR2 YYEKEE (reference sequence). V lost 0 bases to trimming and J lost 5 bases, with 8 bases between them. The CDR3 coding sequence is TGTGCCAGCAGCTTGGGGGGCAGGACTGAAGCTTTCTTT. Its translation: CASSLGGRTEAFF.

CDR3 sequence: CATRDPGWYGYTF. The CDR3 DNA sequence: TGTGCGACCAGAGATCCAGGGTGGTATGGCTACACCTTC. The rearrangement uses TRBV6-5 and TRBJ1-2, with a possible D match to TRBD1 (5 bases). From germline, CDR1 is MNHEY and CDR2 SVGAGI. The CDR3 runs to 13 residues.

This rearrangement joins TRBV5-5 to TRBJ1-5; D is possibly TRBD1 (5 bases). The CDR3 is 16 residues long. Germline assignment: CDR1 SGHKS and CDR2 YYEKEE (reference sequence). V was trimmed by 2 bases and J by 0 bases, leaving 12 bases between them. The CDR3 spells CASSFIPQVSNQPQHF. In DNA form, the CDR3 reads TGTGCCAGCAGCTTTATCCCACAGGTTAGCAATCAGCCCCAGCATTTT.

The chain uses TRBV5-1 and TRBJ1-2; D is perhaps TRBD1 (5 bases). Trimming removed 0 bases at V and 8 bases at J, with 11 bases between. CDR1 SGHRS and CDR2 YFSETQ come from the germline V gene. This CDR3 region has 13 residues. Here the CDR3 reads CASSLEQGEGYTF. DNA of the CDR3: TGCGCCAGCAGCTTGGAGCAGGGTGAAGGCTACACCTTC.

This chain uses TRBV6-5 with TRBJ1-1, with 8 bases that match TRBD1. Germline assignment: CDR1 MNHEY and CDR2 SVGAGI. The CDR3 covers 14 residues. After removal of 6 bases from V and 0 bases from J, the junction contained 3 bases not matched to a gene. Written as DNA, the CDR3 is TGTGCCAGCAGCGACAGGGGCTTGAACACTGAAGCTTTCTTT. Translation: CASSDRGLNTEAFF.

The V gene is TRBV3-1 (or the pseudogene TRBV3-2), the J gene TRBJ1-1; 7 nucleotides align to TRBD1. Germline loops: CDR1 LGHDT, CDR2 YNNKEL (reference sequence). This CDR3 is 16 amino acids long. Germline trimming cut 8 bases from V and 0 bases from J; bases unmatched to any gene: 12. The CDR3 protein is CASSNENRGMNTEAFF. The CDR3 region has the DNA TGTGCCAGCTCAAACGAAAACAGGGGAATGAACACTGAAGCTTTCTTT.

This chain uses TRBV5-6 with TRBJ1-1; TRBD1 matches at 7 bases. CDR1 is SGHDT and CDR2 is YYEEEE in the germline V gene. This CDR3 is built from 16 residues. V shed 1 base, J shed 5 bases, and the junction held 11 bases outside the gene matches. CDR3 protein: CASSLYLRGRDTEAFF. As DNA, the CDR3 is TGTGCCAGCAGCTTGTATCTAAGGGGGCGTGATACTGAAGCTTTCTTT.

The rearrangement links TRBV28 to TRBJ2-7; D not certain. Trimming cost V 5 bases and J 0 bases, with 8 bases left between them. Germline V gene data show CDR1 as MDHEN and CDR2 as SYDVKM. This CDR3 is 13 amino acids long. The CDR3 here is CASSPNYSYEQYF. In DNA, the CDR3 is TGTGCCAGCAGTCCCAACTACTCCTACGAGCAGTACTTC.

The chain carries TRBV10-3 and TRBJ2-5, with a possible D match to TRBD1 (6 bases). CDR1 is ENHRY and CDR2 is SYGVKD in the germline V gene. This CDR3 has 14 residues. Trimming cost V 7 bases and J 0 bases, with 12 bases left between them. CDR3 loop: CAITQGPNQETQYF. In DNA, the CDR3 is TGTGCCATCACCCAGGGGCCCAACCAAGAGACCCAGTACTTC.

The V gene is TRBV28, the J gene TRBJ1-6, with 8 nucleotides matching TRBD1. Per germline, CDR1 MDHEN and CDR2 SYDVKM. This CDR3 is 15 amino acids long. The V gene end was trimmed by 3 bases and the J gene end by 10 bases; junction bases not matched to a gene: 8. The DNA of the CDR3 is TGTGCCAGCAGTTTTCAAGGACAGGGTCGATCACCCCTCCACTTT. Translating gives CASSFQGQGRSPLHF.

The V and J genes are TRBV7-2 and TRBJ2-5; D is perhaps TRBD1 (6 bases). The germline V gene encodes CDR1 SGHTA and CDR2 FQGNSA. The CDR3 sequence is 17 residues long. Trimming removed 3 bases from V and 1 base from J, with 18 bases in between. In DNA form, the CDR3 reads TGTGCCAGCAGCTTGGGGACACCCCCCCCTACCCAAGAGACCCAGTACTTC. This codes for CASSLGTPPPTQETQYF.

V gene TRBV6-5 combines with J gene TRBJ2-3, with 11 bases fitting TRBD2. Trimming at V came to 6 bases and at J to 1 base, leaving 3 bases not matched to a gene. Germline V lookup: CDR1 MNHEY, CDR2 SVGAGI. The CDR3 loop spans 15 amino acids. In DNA, the CDR3 is TGTGCCAGCAGAGGGACTAGCGGTCGCACAGATACGCAGTATTTT. It translates to CASRGTSGRTDTQYF.